This is a list of T cell receptor beta chains from one sample in a study of blood T cells in healthy people across ages. TCRdb independently ran MiXCR on the 5' RACE reads; one entry per CDR3 protein. The sample yields over 1,500,000 distinct CDR3 sequences, 35% to 50% seen once. The sequenced sample was blood. All receptors come from a human donor in good health. The CDR3 runs from the conserved cysteine through the conserved F or W. The listing skips clone size in some rows; elsewhere it reads once, few, many or a size class.

v_gene,abundance,j_gene,len,CDR3aa
TRBV14,NA,TRBJ2-3,16,CASSQDRAISGDTQYF
TRBV29-1,few,TRBJ1-1,16,CSVGSQGNSADTEAFF
TRBV7-9,NA,TRBJ1-6,15,CASGTGQQPNPPLHF
TRBV12-3/TRBV12-4,few,TRBJ2-1,15,CASNRERAAYNEQFF
TRBV27,few,TRBJ2-1,14,CASNVAVSTPEQFF
TRBV28,NA,TRBJ1-2,17,CASSSPSRTRVNYGYTF
TRBV6-2/TRBV6-3,few,TRBJ2-1,16,CASSYPRTRVPTEQFF
TRBV15,NA,TRBJ2-1,14,CATSRDRGNNEQFF
TRBV12-3/TRBV12-4,NA,TRBJ2-7,13,CASVRGTGYEQYF
TRBV7-2,few,TRBJ1-2,16,CASRSGQGKTNYGYTF
TRBV15,NA,NA,15,CATSSTIELQETQFF
TRBV6-2/TRBV6-3,NA,TRBJ2-7,15,CASTPGSLGAYEQYF
TRBV10-3,NA,TRBJ1-2,13,CAISEPENYGYTF
TRBV24-1,few,TRBJ2-5,16,CATSEGDWLKQETQYF
TRBV12-3/TRBV12-4,NA,TRBJ2-1,16,CASSSRTGMGYNEQFF
TRBV18,many,TRBJ2-1,15,CASSPPRGGQGEQFF
TRBV5-6,NA,TRBJ2-3,15,CASSSLDRDADTQYF
TRBV6-2/TRBV6-3,NA,TRBJ1-5,15,CASSPGRLVDQPQHF
TRBV12-3/TRBV12-4,NA,TRBJ1-1,15,CASSLWGQGDTEAFF
TRBV28,NA,TRBJ2-2,15,CASNSVGELTGELFF
TRBV29-1,few,TRBJ2-5,13,CSVEDTLQETQYF
TRBV7-8,NA,TRBJ2-7,14,CASSPQLTSYEQYF
TRBV18,NA,TRBJ1-4,15,CASSPNHLFTEKLFF
TRBV7-9,many,TRBJ2-1,15,CASSYTGGAYNEQFF
TRBV5-1,many,TRBJ2-3,18,CASSRKYSAGVGTDTQYF
TRBV7-2,NA,TRBJ2-2,16,CASSLVWSSSTGELFF
TRBV11-1,NA,TRBJ2-3,15,CASANHRSRTDTQYF
TRBV6-5,NA,TRBJ1-1,13,CASSYSRRAEAFF
TRBV7-9,many,TRBJ2-3,13,CASSLSSTDTQYF
TRBV9,NA,TRBJ2-5,15,CASSVGGRGQETQYF
TRBV5-1,NA,TRBJ2-3,18,CASSLGGRRGSRTDTQYF